This T cell receptor beta chain was recovered during a study of T cells in Graves' hyperthyroidism and ophthalmopathy. Regarding the study as a whole: A median about 7 months before onset, the model predicted ophthalmopathy.

Notes on this clonotype: Its specificity is unknown.

Germline V CDR1 and CDR2: KGHSH, LQKENI. This CDR3 has 15 amino acids. Trimming cost V 4 bases and J 1 base, with 13 bases left between them. Researchers amplified the TCR beta CDR3 regions from RNA transcripts. The HTBI set primed first-round TCR CDR3 RT-PCR. TCRdb itself ran the multiplex PCR reads through MiXCR, one entry per CDR3 protein. The table lists 250,000 to 300,000 distinct CDR3 sequences, about 15% of them singletons. PBMCs were derived from around 10 ml fresh peripheral blood. The clonotype was recovered from a middle-aged woman with Graves' hyperthyroidism that later progressed to Graves' ophthalmopathy. Sample: blood. The chain is built from TRBV18 and TRBJ1-1; D uncertain. DNA of the CDR3: TGTGCCAGCTCACTCCCCGATTATACGAACACTGAAGCTTTCTTT. Translated, it gives CASSLPDYTNTEAFF.